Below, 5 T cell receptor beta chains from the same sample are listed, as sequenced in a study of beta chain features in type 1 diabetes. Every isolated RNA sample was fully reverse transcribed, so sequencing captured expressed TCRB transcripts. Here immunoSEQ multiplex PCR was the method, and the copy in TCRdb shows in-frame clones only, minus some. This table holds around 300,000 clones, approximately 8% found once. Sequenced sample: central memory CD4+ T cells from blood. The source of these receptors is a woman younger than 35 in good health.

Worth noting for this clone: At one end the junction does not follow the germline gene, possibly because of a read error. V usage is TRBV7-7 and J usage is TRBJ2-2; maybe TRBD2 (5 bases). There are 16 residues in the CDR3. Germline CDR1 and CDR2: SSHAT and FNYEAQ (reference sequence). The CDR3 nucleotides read TGTGCTAGCAGCTCTTCCCCCGGACCCCGGGGCGGGGAGCTGTTTTTT. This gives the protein CASSSSPGPRGGELFF.

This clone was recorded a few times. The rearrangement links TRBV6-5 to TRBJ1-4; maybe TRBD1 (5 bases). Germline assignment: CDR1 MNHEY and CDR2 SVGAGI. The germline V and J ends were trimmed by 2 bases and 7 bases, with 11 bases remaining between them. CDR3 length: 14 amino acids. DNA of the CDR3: TGTGCCAGCAGTTACGCCAGGGTCGGTGAAAAACTGTTTTTT. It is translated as CASSYARVGEKLFF.

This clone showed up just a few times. This chain's CDR3 is CAWGEGPQTYEQYF. CDR3 nucleotides: TGTGCCTGGGGTGAGGGCCCCCAAACCTACGAGCAGTACTTC. The V and J genes are TRBV30 and TRBJ2-7, with D possibly being TRBD2 (5 bases). In germline, CDR1 is GTSNPN, CDR2 SVGIG (reference sequence). The CDR3 consists of 14 residues. V was pared by 5 bases and J by 2 bases, with 16 bases between.

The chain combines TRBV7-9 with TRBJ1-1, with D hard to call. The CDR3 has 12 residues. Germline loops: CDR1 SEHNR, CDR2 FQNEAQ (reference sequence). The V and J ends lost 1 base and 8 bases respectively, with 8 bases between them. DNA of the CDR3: TGTGCCAGCAGCTTAGATGTGAGGGAAGCTTTCTTT. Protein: CASSLDVREAFF.

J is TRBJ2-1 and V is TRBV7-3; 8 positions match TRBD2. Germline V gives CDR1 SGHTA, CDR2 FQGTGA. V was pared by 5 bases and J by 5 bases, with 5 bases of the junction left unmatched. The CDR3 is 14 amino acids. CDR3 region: CASSHSGKNNEQFF. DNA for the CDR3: TGTGCCAGCAGCCATAGCGGGAAGAACAATGAGCAGTTCTTC.